Shown below are 12 T cell receptor beta chains from a single sample sequenced in a study of blood T cells in healthy people across ages. Primers used in a second PCR of roughly 7 to 11 cycles were a sample-barcoded 5' primer and a J-beta primer mix. Using its own MiXCR run on the 5' RACE reads, TCRdb lists one record per CDR3 protein. The table lists about 580,000 distinct CDR3 sequences, around 48% of them singletons. Sequencing was done on a sample of blood. The receptors were sampled from a man at least 80 years old in good health.

This clonotype was counted many times. The chain uses TRBV11-1 and TRBJ2-7; TRBD1 aligns across 9 bases. Unmatched junction bases numbered 3, after V lost 1 base and J lost 2 bases. This CDR3 is 15 amino acids long. Germline CDR1 is SGHAT and CDR2 is FQDESV (reference sequence). Here the CDR3 reads CASSLGGTGTYEQYF. In nucleotides, the CDR3 is TGTGCCAGCAGCTTAGGTGGGACAGGGACCTACGAGCAGTACTTC.

The chain employs TRBV25-1 and TRBJ2-5; TRBD2 matches at 14 bases. There are 15 residues in the CDR3. Germline assignment: CDR1 MGHDK and CDR2 SYGVNS. V lost 5 bases, J lost 4 bases, and 3 bases stayed unmatched. In DNA, the CDR3 is TGTGCCAGCAGTCTAGGGACTAGCGGGAGAGAGACCCAGTACTTC. It codes for CASSLGTSGRETQYF.

This sequence joins TRBV7-3 and TRBJ1-1; D gene unclear. Trimming removed 8 bases from V and 1 base from J, with 11 bases in between. The CDR3 is made up of 13 amino acids. CDR1 is SGHTA, CDR2 FQGTGA, per germline. The CDR3 bases are TGTGCCAGCGCGAATGACCCGAACACTGAAGCTTTCTTT. Translating gives CASANDPNTEAFF.

The chain joins TRBV20-1 to TRBJ1-6; D is unresolved. This CDR3 has 16 residues. Germline V gene sequence: CDR1 DFQATT, CDR2 SNEGSKA (reference sequence). V gave up 6 bases and J gave up 2 bases, with 17 bases separating them. CDR3 DNA: TGCAGTGCCTCTAACTTGGACGGGACCTATAATTCACCCCTCCACTTT. This codes for CSASNLDGTYNSPLHF.

This clonotype was seen a single time. The V call is TRBV7-9, the J call TRBJ2-3; weak D call: TRBD1 (6 bases). Per the germline V gene, CDR1 is SEHNR and CDR2 is FQNEAQ (reference sequence). V was pared by 5 bases and J by 6 bases, with 9 bases between. The length of the CDR3 is 12 residues. The CDR3 nucleotides are TGTGCCAGCAGCGGGGGCTTTGATACGCAGTATTTT. It is translated as CASSGGFDTQYF. The full variable domain, in which reference TRBV7-9 and TRBJ2-3 provide the parts outside the CDR3, is DTGVSQNPRHKITKRGQNVTFRCDPISEHNRLYWYRQTLGQGPEFLTYFQNEAQLEKSRLLSDRFSAERPKGSFSTLEIQRTEQGDSAMYLCASSGGFDTQYFGPGTRLTVL.

The J gene is TRBJ2-3, the V gene TRBV7-2; TRBD1 is a possible D gene (6 bases). V lost 5 bases and J lost 4, with 13 bases in between. Germline V gene lookup returns CDR1 SGHTA and CDR2 FQGNSA. The CDR3 length is 14 residues. The CDR3 bases are TGTGCCAGCAGCCCCCGGACAGCTTCAGATACGCAGTATTTT. It codes for CASSPRTASDTQYF.

The rearrangement links TRBV5-1 to TRBJ2-1; 8 nucleotides agree with TRBD2. The CDR3 sequence is 17 residues long. Germline trimming cut 4 bases from V and 8 bases from J; bases unmatched to any gene: 17. Germline V gene sequence: CDR1 SGHRS, CDR2 YFSETQ. The CDR3 DNA is TGCGCCAGCAGCCTCCGCGGGCCCGGGACTAGTCTCTATGAGCAGTTCTTC. It translates to CASSLRGPGTSLYEQFF.

The chain recombines TRBV2 with TRBJ2-7, with a tentative D call TRBD1 (5 bases). CDR3 length equals 13 residues. Germline loops: CDR1 SNHLY, CDR2 FYNNEI. Trimming stripped 5 bases from V and 5 bases from J, with 13 bases between. The CDR3 region has the DNA TGTGCCAGCAGTTGGCAGGGCGAAGACGAGCAGTACTTC. Translating it yields CASSWQGEDEQYF. The variable domain in full, completed from reference TRBV2 and TRBJ2-7, reads EPEVTQTPSHQVTQMGQEVILRCVPISNHLYFYWYRQILGQKVEFLVSFYNNEISEKSEIFDDQFSVERPDGSNFTLKIRSTKLEDSAMYFCASSWQGEDEQYFGPGTRLTVT.

This clonotype occurred a few times. The chain links TRBV3-1 to TRBJ2-3; no clear D. The CDR3 is made up of 16 amino acids. Deletions cut 2 bases from V and 4 bases from J, with 16 bases between. Per the germline V gene, CDR1 is LGHDT and CDR2 is YNNKEL (reference sequence). This CDR3 reads CASSQQTLPPADTQYF. Here the CDR3 DNA reads TGTGCCAGCAGCCAACAGACTCTCCCCCCCGCAGATACGCAGTATTTT.

This clonotype was recorded a few times. The genes are TRBV20-1 and TRBJ1-5; D unresolved. This CDR3 is built from 14 residues. The germline V gene has CDR1 DFQATT and CDR2 SNEGSKA (reference sequence). Trimming took off 4 bases at V and 2 bases at J, with 12 bases between the two ends. The CDR3 loop reads CSATDRQGNQPQHF. DNA for the CDR3: TGCAGTGCTACGGATAGGCAGGGCAATCAGCCCCAGCATTTT.

The chain carries TRBV11-3 and TRBJ2-3; 7 bases map to TRBD2. V shed 5 bases and J 6 bases; nucleotides not matched to a gene: 11. The CDR3 loop spans 15 amino acids. CDR1 and CDR2 from the germline V gene are SGHNT and YENEEA. The CDR3 DNA reads as TGTGCCAGCAGCGGGTATGGGGGGGTATCGGATACGCAGTATTTT. Residues: CASSGYGGVSDTQYF.

This clonotype was detected only once. V and J are TRBV4-1 and TRBJ2-3; 8 positions agree with TRBD2. The CDR3 extends over 15 amino acids. Germline V gene lookup returns CDR1 MGHRA and CDR2 YSYEKL. The J segment lost 1 base and the V segment lost 3 bases, leaving 3 bases of the junction unmatched. CDR3 amino acids: CASSQGLGGTDTQYF. CDR3 DNA: TGCGCCAGCAGCCAGGGACTAGGGGGCACAGATACGCAGTATTTT.